The text below deals with one T cell receptor beta chain. The entry originates in a study of blood T cell repertoires in COVID-19. Study-wide background: Researchers got acute and convalescent COVID-19 samples from the United States, Italy and Spain. PBMCs, B-cell-depleted T cells, or T cells were the source of the cDNA or gDNA that made up the material.

Methods used by the authors: Estimation of nucleated cell counts relied on the amplification of reference gene primers. Clones were sequenced by immunoSEQ multiplex PCR, and TCRdb holds only the in-frame ones, with some missing. V, J and clone size are taken as reported in that table, and D and trimming were inferred from the DNA itself. The sample lists around 150,000 clones, 65% to 90% occurring once. Trimming at V came to 3 bases and at J to 0 bases, leaving 6 bases not matched to a gene. There are 17 residues in the CDR3. Germline CDR1 LNHDA, CDR2 SQIVND (reference sequence). This TCR came from a man between 65 and 85 years old with acute or convalescent COVID-19. The specimen was peripheral blood. The chain employs TRBV19 and TRBJ2-2, with 8 bases lining up with TRBD2. The CDR3 nucleotides read TGTGCCAGTAGTATCGAAGCGGGAGCCGCGAACACCGGGGAGCTGTTTTTT. This encodes CASSIEAGAANTGELFF.